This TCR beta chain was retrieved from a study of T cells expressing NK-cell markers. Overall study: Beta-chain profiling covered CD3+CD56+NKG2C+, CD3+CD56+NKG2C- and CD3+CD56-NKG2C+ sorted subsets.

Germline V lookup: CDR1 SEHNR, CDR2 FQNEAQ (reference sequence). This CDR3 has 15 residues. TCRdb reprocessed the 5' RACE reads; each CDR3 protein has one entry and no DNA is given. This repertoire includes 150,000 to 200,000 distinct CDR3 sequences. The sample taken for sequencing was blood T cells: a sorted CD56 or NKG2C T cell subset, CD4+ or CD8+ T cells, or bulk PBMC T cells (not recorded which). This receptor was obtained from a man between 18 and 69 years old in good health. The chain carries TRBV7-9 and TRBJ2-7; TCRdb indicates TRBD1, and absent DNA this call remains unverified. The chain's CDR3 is CASSFVVEGAREQYF. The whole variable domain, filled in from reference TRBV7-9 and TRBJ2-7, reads DTGVSQNPRHKITKRGQNVTFRCDPISEHNRLYWYRQTLGQGPEFLTYFQNEAQLEKSRLLSDRFSAERPKGSFSTLEIQRTEQGDSAMYLCASSFVVEGAREQYFGPGTRLTVT.